These 16 T cell receptor beta chains were all obtained from the same sample, sequenced in a study of cytomegalovirus exposure and HLA in healthy donors. 60 Vbeta and 13 Jbeta primers were used in PCR. The protocol was immunoSEQ multiplex PCR, while the TCRdb copy is restricted to in-frame clones and leaves out a portion. The sample gives roughly 180,000 clones, approximately 80% of which show up once; roughly 2% is in the top ten. Input material: PBMCs. The receptors were sampled from a woman aged 18 to 35 in good health and CMV-seropositive.

The chain recombines TRBV18 with TRBJ2-3, with 7 nucleotides matching TRBD1. The germline V gene encodes CDR1 KGHSH and CDR2 LQKENI. This CDR3 has 15 amino acids. V lost 0 bases and J lost 2; bases outside the gene matches: 2. Written as DNA, the CDR3 is TGTGCCAGCTCACCACCGACAGGGTTCACAGATACGCAGTATTTT. This encodes CASSPPTGFTDTQYF.

The chain carries TRBV18 and TRBJ2-5; 8 positions match TRBD2. This CDR3 region has 13 residues. V trimming: 4 bases; J trimming: 2 bases; junction bases outside the gene matches: 0. In germline, CDR1 is KGHSH, CDR2 LQKENI. The CDR3 DNA reads TGTGCCAGCTCACGCGGGGGGCAAGAGACCCAGTACTTC. It codes for CASSRGGQETQYF.

J is TRBJ2-5 and V is TRBV2, with TRBD1 as a possible D gene (6 bases). The DNA end lines up better with TRBJ2-7; the J call may be wrong. There are 15 residues in the CDR3. Germline loops: CDR1 SNHLY, CDR2 FYNNEI. The CDR3 DNA sequence: TGTGCCAGCAGTGAATCGCAGGGGAAATTCTACGAGCAGTACTTC. Protein: CASSESQGKFYEQYF.

The rearrangement links TRBV10-1 to TRBJ2-5; D possibly corresponds to TRBD1 (6 bases). V was trimmed by 9 bases and J by 4 bases, leaving 12 bases between them. This CDR3 comprises 12 residues. Looked up from germline, CDR1 is WNHNN and CDR2 is SYGVQD (reference sequence). CDR3 in amino acids: CARDRPPETQYF. CDR3 sequence (DNA): TGCGCCAGAGACAGGCCCCCAGAGACCCAGTACTTC.

This chain joins TRBV29-1 and TRBJ2-5, with TRBD1 matching 12 bases. The germline V gene has CDR1 SQVTM and CDR2 ANQGSEA. This CDR3 comprises 14 residues. Written as DNA, the CDR3 is TGCAGGGTATTAGGGACAGGGGGCCCGGAGACCCAGTACTTC. Amino acids: CRVLGTGGPETQYF.

This clone turned up a few times. The V and J genes are TRBV6-1 and TRBJ1-4; D gene ambiguous. CDR3 length: 13 amino acids. The germline V and J ends were trimmed by 4 bases and 8 bases, with 11 bases remaining between them. CDR1 and CDR2 from the germline V gene are MNHNS and SASEGT. The CDR3: CASSVRRREKLFF. The DNA of the CDR3 is TGTGCCAGCAGTGTTAGAAGGAGGGAAAAACTGTTTTTT.

The rearrangement joins TRBV5-6 to TRBJ2-7; D perhaps matches TRBD2 (7 bases). Germline CDR1 reads SGHDT; CDR2 reads YYEEEE. The length of the CDR3 is 13 residues. Trimming took 4 bases from V and 5 from J, leaving 13 bases between them. CDR3 DNA sequence: TGTGCCAGCAGCCCCACGGGGGGCCACGAGCAGTACTTC. Translating gives CASSPTGGHEQYF.

A single count supports this clone. The chain employs TRBV19 and TRBJ2-1, with D unresolved. The V end lost 8 bases, the J end lost 5 bases, and 4 bases lay between the germline ends. The CDR3 is made up of 10 amino acids. The germline CDR1 and CDR2 sequences are LNHDA and SQIVND (reference sequence). The CDR3 protein is CASGDNEQFF. CDR3 bases: TGTGCCAGTGGAGACAATGAGCAGTTCTTC.

The rearrangement links TRBV19 to TRBJ1-2; D is possibly TRBD1 (6 bases). The V end was cut by 11 bases, the J end by 6 bases, with 19 bases between. In germline, CDR1 is LNHDA, CDR2 SQIVND (reference sequence). The length of the CDR3 is 13 residues. The CDR3 region is CASKQGFVDGYTF. In nucleotides, the CDR3 is TGTGCCTCAAAACAGGGCTTCGTTGATGGCTACACCTTC.

V usage is TRBV5-5 and J usage is TRBJ1-1; D is unclear. The CDR3 has 13 residues. Germline assignment: CDR1 SGHKS and CDR2 YYEKEE (reference sequence). V was cut by 4 bases and J by 11 bases, with 18 bases left in between. The CDR3 is CASSAAGPRQAFF. CDR3 nucleotide sequence: TGTGCCAGCAGCGCGGCTGGCCCCCGGCAGGCTTTCTTT.

The rearrangement uses TRBV5-5 and TRBJ2-5; the match to TRBD2 covers 8 bases. V trimming: 0 bases; J trimming: 4 bases; junction bases outside the gene matches: 5. The germline V gene has CDR1 SGHKS and CDR2 YYEKEE (reference sequence). The CDR3 is 15 amino acids. CDR3 sequence: CASSLGGLVVETQYF. Here the CDR3 DNA reads TGTGCCAGCAGCTTGGGGGGACTAGTGGTAGAGACCCAGTACTTC.

The chain recombines TRBV19 with TRBJ2-1; a weak D match, TRBD2 (6 bases). V was pared by 6 bases and J by 9 bases, with 15 bases between. This CDR3 spans 13 amino acids. From germline, CDR1 is LNHDA and CDR2 SQIVND (reference sequence). CDR3 nucleotides: TGTGCCAGTAGAACCGCGCAGGGAGGTGAGCAGTTCTTC. It codes for CASRTAQGGEQFF.

V gene TRBV4-1 combines with J gene TRBJ1-2; D gene uncertain. The V end was cut by 0 bases, the J end by 1 base, with 6 bases between. There are 14 residues in the CDR3. CDR1 and CDR2 from the germline V gene are MGHRA and YSYEKL. The CDR3: CASSQDGGNYGYTF. The CDR3 coding sequence is TGCGCCAGCAGCCAAGACGGCGGTAACTATGGCTACACCTTC.

The CDR3 loop reads CASSWTGQNTEAFF. The CDR3, as DNA: TGTGCCAGCAGCTGGACAGGGCAAAACACTGAAGCTTTCTTT. The chain carries TRBV6-5 and TRBJ1-1, with TRBD1 matching over 8 bases. This CDR3 has 14 amino acids. From germline, CDR1 is MNHEY and CDR2 SVGAGI. V was pared by 6 bases and J by 2 bases, with 5 bases of the junction left unmatched.

The CDR3 DNA is TGTGCCAGCAGTTTAGCGGTTACGAACACCGGGGAGCTGTTTTTT. Translated, it gives CASSLAVTNTGELFF. The V gene is TRBV28, the J gene TRBJ2-2; D gene uncertain. Trimming pared 2 bases from V and 0 bases from J, leaving 7 bases between. The V gene's germline CDR1 is MDHEN and CDR2 SYDVKM. The CDR3 has 15 amino acids.

V gene TRBV5-1 combines with J gene TRBJ2-5; 10 positions match TRBD1. V lost 5 bases to trimming and J lost 5 bases; unmatched junction nucleotides: 12. CDR1 is SGHRS, CDR2 YFSETQ, per germline. The CDR3 extends over 16 amino acids. CDR3 in amino acids: CASSSGTGVYTETQYF. As DNA, the CDR3 is TGCGCCAGCAGTTCCGGGACAGGGGTGTATACGGAGACCCAGTACTTC.